A selection of T cell receptor beta chains follows, all from one sample in a study of shared clonotypes between healthy human individuals. This table comes from immunoSEQ multiplex PCR, and its TCRdb copy is limited to in-frame clones, with some not included. The sample lists 1.5 million to 2.5 million clones; roughly 95% were seen once. Sequenced sample: naive CD8+ T cells sorted from blood. These receptors were obtained from a man aged 18 to 29 in good health. The CDR3 runs from the conserved cysteine through the conserved F or W. D genes are given only for firm matches. Where a row states a size, it is once, few, many or the class of an expanded clone; other rows omit it.

TGTGCCAGCACCCCCTTTGATACAGGACCAAGTAACTATGGCTACACCTTC | CASTPFDTGPSNYGYTF | TRBV27 | . | TRBJ1-2 | .
TGTGCCAGCAGCTTGATCACGGGAGGGCCTTCAGATACGCAGTATTTT | CASSLITGGPSDTQYF | TRBV7-9 | TRBD2 | TRBJ2-3 | .
TGTGCCAGCACCACGATTAGGGACACCGGGGAGCTGTTTTTT | CASTTIRDTGELFF | TRBV11-2 | . | TRBJ2-2 | .
TGTGCCAGCAGCGAGGGACTTCACACAGATACGCAGTATTTT | CASSEGLHTDTQYF | TRBV6-6 | . | TRBJ2-3 | .
TGTGCCAGCAGCTTCGGACTAGCGGACTCCTACGAGCAGTACTTC | CASSFGLADSYEQYF | TRBV2 | TRBD2 | TRBJ2-7 | .
TGTGCCAGCAACCCGACAGGGTTGGGCACTGAAGCTTTCTTT | CASNPTGLGTEAFF | TRBV6-5 | TRBD1 | TRBJ1-1 | once
TGTGCCACCAGGACCCAAAACCAAGAGACCCAGTACTTC | CATRTQNQETQYF | TRBV6-1 | . | TRBJ2-5 | .
TGTGCCGGAGGGGCACGGAGCTCCTACGAGCAGTACTTC | CAGGARSSYEQYF | TRBV28 | . | TRBJ2-7 | .
TGCGCCAGCAGCCACCAGGGAGACACTGAAGCTTTCTTT | CASSHQGDTEAFF | TRBV4-1 | . | TRBJ1-1 | .
TGTGCCAGCAGCCTCTGGTTCGGGGAGCTGTTTTTT | CASSLWFGELFF | TRBV14 | . | TRBJ2-2 | .
TGTGCCAGCAGCTTAGTTGGACAGGGCTGGGAGACCCAGTACTTC | CASSLVGQGWETQYF | TRBV11-2 | TRBD1 | TRBJ2-5 | .
TGTGCCAGCAGCTTAGGAGACACAGAGCAGTTCTTC | CASSLGDTEQFF | TRBV7-9 | . | TRBJ2-1 | .
TGTGCCAGCAGTGGAAGGGACAGGGGCCTCCATCGTGAAGCTTTCTTT | CASSGRDRGLHREAFF | TRBV6-6 | TRBD1 | TRBJ1-1 | once
TGCGCCAGCGGCCCGACAGGGTACTCCTACGAGCAGTACTTC | CASGPTGYSYEQYF | TRBV10-2 | TRBD1 | TRBJ2-7 | .
TGTGCCAGCAGCTCCAGTTGGGACGAGCAGTACTTC | CASSSSWDEQYF | TRBV5-6 | . | TRBJ2-7 | .
TGTGCCAGCAGCTTACTTAGCTCCTACAATGAGCAGTTCTTC | CASSLLSSYNEQFF | TRBV6-5 | . | TRBJ2-1 | .
TGTGCCGCCAACGCGGGTGAGGTCCACGAGCAGTACTTC | CAANAGEVHEQYF | TRBV10-3 | . | TRBJ2-7 | .
TGTGCCAGCAGCCCCTTAGGCGGACAGGGTAAAAACATTCAGTACTTC | CASSPLGGQGKNIQYF | TRBV21-1 | . | TRBJ2-4 | .
TGTGCCAGCAGTTATTCGGTACCACAGAGCTCCTATAATTCACCCCTCCACTTT | CASSYSVPQSSYNSPLHF | TRBV27 | . | TRBJ1-6 | .
TGTGCCAGCAGCTTAGTTTCCCAGCATCGCGAGCAGTACTTC | CASSLVSQHREQYF | TRBV11-2 | . | TRBJ2-7 | .
TGCGCCAGCAGCCAAGGTGTACTTTACAATGAGCAGTTCTTC | CASSQGVLYNEQFF | TRBV4-1 | . | TRBJ2-1 | .
TGCGCCAGCAGCCTTAGCGGAGGGGCACCTTCCTACGAGCAGTACTTC | CASSLSGGAPSYEQYF | TRBV4-1 | . | TRBJ2-7 | .
TGTGCTATTCACAAGCCGGTGACTAACACTGAAGCTTTCTTT | CAIHKPVTNTEAFF | TRBV7-9 | . | TRBJ1-1 | .
TGTGCCACCTTGGACTCTGGCAATGAGCAGTTCTTC | CATLDSGNEQFF | TRBV10-3 | . | TRBJ2-1 | .
TGTGCCAGCAGTGGGGAAACACAGGGGGCAAGGAGCTCCTACAATGAGCAGTTCTTC | CASSGETQGARSSYNEQFF | TRBV6-1 | TRBD1 | TRBJ2-1 | .
TGTGCCAGCAGCACCTCTAGCGCCAGCTCCTACGAGCAGTACTTC | CASSTSSASSYEQYF | TRBV7-9 | . | TRBJ2-7 | .
TGTGCCAGCAGCTTGCTATACAATGAGCAGTTCTTC | CASSLLYNEQFF | TRBV5-6 | . | TRBJ2-1 | .
TGTGCCAGCAGCTCCGGGACAGGGGGCTACGAGCAGTACTTC | CASSSGTGGYEQYF | TRBV11-2 | TRBD1 | TRBJ2-7 | few
TGCGCCAGCAGCCAAGTGGGGCGGAACCACGAGCAGTACTTC | CASSQVGRNHEQYF | TRBV4-1 | . | TRBJ2-7 | .
TGCGCCAGCAGGGGGACGGATTCCTACGAGCAGTACTTC | CASRGTDSYEQYF | TRBV10-2 | . | TRBJ2-7 | .
TGTGCCAGCAGCTTGGCTGTTGCGGCGAACACCGGGGAGCTGTTTTTT | CASSLAVAANTGELFF | TRBV5-4 | . | TRBJ2-2 | .
TGTGCCATCAGCGGGACAGGGGTGACCGGGGAGCTGTTTTTT | CAISGTGVTGELFF | TRBV10-3 | TRBD1 | TRBJ2-2 | .
TGTGCCAGCAGTTACGGGCGAAGCACAGATACGCAGTATTTT | CASSYGRSTDTQYF | TRBV6-5 | . | TRBJ2-3 | .
TGTGCCAGCAGCTTTGGGGTCGCTAACACTGAAGCTTTCTTT | CASSFGVANTEAFF | TRBV5-6 | . | TRBJ1-1 | .
TGTGCCAGCAGTTACGGGACGACGGGAACAGATACGCAGTATTTT | CASSYGTTGTDTQYF | TRBV6-5 | . | TRBJ2-3 | .
TGTGCCAGTAGTACCGGGACTAGCGGGAGTTACGAGCAGTACTTC | CASSTGTSGSYEQYF | TRBV19 | TRBD2 | TRBJ2-7 | .
TGCGCCAGCAGCCAAGGAGTCACTGAAGCTTTCTTT | CASSQGVTEAFF | TRBV4-1 | . | TRBJ1-1 | .
TGTGCCAGCTCAGCAGGAGATAGCACAGATACGCAGTATTTT | CASSAGDSTDTQYF | TRBV18 | . | TRBJ2-3 | .
TGTGCCAGCAGGAGGGCAGGGGGCGAAGAGACCCAGTACTTC | CASRRAGGEETQYF | TRBV6-1 | TRBD1 | TRBJ2-5 | .
TGTGCCATCAGTGAGTCGGGACAGGGAATCAGCCTTGAAGCTTTCTTT | CAISESGQGISLEAFF | TRBV10-3 | TRBD1 | TRBJ1-1 | .
TGTGCCAGCAGTCCAACAGGGTACGAGCAGTACTTC | CASSPTGYEQYF | TRBV27 | . | TRBJ2-7 | .
TGTGCCAGCAGCACAGCGTCGGCTAGCACAGATACGCAGTATTTT | CASSTASASTDTQYF | TRBV7-8 | . | TRBJ2-3 | .
TGTGCCAGCAGCCCGACGGCCACTAATGAAAAACTGTTTTTT | CASSPTATNEKLFF | TRBV7-9 | . | TRBJ1-4 | once
TGTGCCAGCACGGGGGGGTCCACAGATACGCAGTATTTT | CASTGGSTDTQYF | TRBV2 | TRBD2 | TRBJ2-3 | .
TGTGCCAGCAGCCAAGCCTGGGACCAAGAGACCCAGTACTTC | CASSQAWDQETQYF | TRBV7-6 | . | TRBJ2-5 | .
TGTGCCAGCGGGGGGCTAGCGAATCGGGATGAGCAGTTCTTC | CASGGLANRDEQFF | TRBV9 | . | TRBJ2-1 | .
TGTGCCAGCAACCAAAGGGGGTCCGGGGAAAATCAGCCCCAGCATTTT | CASNQRGSGENQPQHF | TRBV28 | . | TRBJ1-5 | .
TGTGCCAGCAGCTTAATGTCCTGGGAGCAGTACTTC | CASSLMSWEQYF | TRBV11-2 | . | TRBJ2-7 | .
TGTGCCAGCAGTTACACCGGAGGTGTGTACGAGCAGTACTTC | CASSYTGGVYEQYF | TRBV6-5 | . | TRBJ2-7 | once
TGTGCCAGCAGGGAGTCTCAGTTCACCAGGGACAGGCAGCATTTT | CASRESQFTRDRQHF | TRBV6-1 | TRBD1 | TRBJ1-5 | .
TGCAGCGTTGAAGATCACACAGGCGAACCGCAGTACTTC | CSVEDHTGEPQYF | TRBV29-1 | . | TRBJ2-5 | .
TGTGCCTGGAGTGTAGACGGTTACACTGAAGCTTTCTTT | CAWSVDGYTEAFF | TRBV30 | . | TRBJ1-1 | .
TGTGCCATTCGACAGGGGGCAGGCTATGGCTACACCTTC | CAIRQGAGYGYTF | TRBV21-1 | . | TRBJ1-2 | .
TGTGCCAGCCAAGACGGGACAGCCTACACCGGGGAGCTGTTTTTT | CASQDGTAYTGELFF | TRBV28 | TRBD1 | TRBJ2-2 | once
TGTGCCAGCAGCCGGACTAGCGGGGTTTACAATGAGCAGTTCTTC | CASSRTSGVYNEQFF | TRBV14 | TRBD2 | TRBJ2-1 | .
TGTGCCAGCAGTGAAAGGGACAGGGTTACCCCCCTTAGCTCCTATAATTCACCCCTCCACTTT | CASSERDRVTPLSSYNSPLHF | TRBV6-1 | TRBD1 | TRBJ1-6 | .
TGTGCCAGCAGCACCTGGGGGTCTCAGAATGAGCAGTTCTTC | CASSTWGSQNEQFF | TRBV5-8 | . | TRBJ2-1 | .
TGTGCCAGCACCCCCCGGGATAGCAGCCCCTACGAGCAGTACTTC | CASTPRDSSPYEQYF | TRBV11-2 | . | TRBJ2-7 | .
TGTGCCAGCAGCTTTGGTAGCAGCTACGAGCAGTACTTC | CASSFGSSYEQYF | TRBV11-2 | . | TRBJ2-7 | .
TGTGCCAGCAGTTCCGATCCCAACACCGGGGAGCTGTTTTTT | CASSSDPNTGELFF | TRBV27 | . | TRBJ2-2 | .